This record looks at one T cell receptor (beta chain) sequence and its context. The record originates from a study of cytomegalovirus exposure and HLA in healthy donors. For the study at large: The study placed approximately 80% of its roughly 430 genotyped donors in the Caucasian-associated ancestry cluster.

Both 60 Vbeta primers and 13 Jbeta primers went into the PCR. The assay was immunoSEQ multiplex PCR, and TCRdb's table has in-frame clones only and misses some. There are approximately 93,000 clones in the sample; around 80% occur only once, and 3% to 4% lies in the top ten. There are 15 residues in the CDR3. The V gene's germline CDR1 is SGHTA and CDR2 FQGNSA. After removal of 5 bases from V and 6 bases from J, the junction contained 7 bases not matched to a gene. This clonotype was obtained from a male donor in good health and CMV-seropositive. Sequenced input: PBMCs. The chain employs TRBV7-2 and TRBJ1-1, with 12 nucleotides matching TRBD1. CDR3 DNA sequence: TGTGCCAGCAGCCCTTCGGGACAGGGGGCAGCTGAAGCTTTCTTT. This translates into CASSPSGQGAAEAFF.